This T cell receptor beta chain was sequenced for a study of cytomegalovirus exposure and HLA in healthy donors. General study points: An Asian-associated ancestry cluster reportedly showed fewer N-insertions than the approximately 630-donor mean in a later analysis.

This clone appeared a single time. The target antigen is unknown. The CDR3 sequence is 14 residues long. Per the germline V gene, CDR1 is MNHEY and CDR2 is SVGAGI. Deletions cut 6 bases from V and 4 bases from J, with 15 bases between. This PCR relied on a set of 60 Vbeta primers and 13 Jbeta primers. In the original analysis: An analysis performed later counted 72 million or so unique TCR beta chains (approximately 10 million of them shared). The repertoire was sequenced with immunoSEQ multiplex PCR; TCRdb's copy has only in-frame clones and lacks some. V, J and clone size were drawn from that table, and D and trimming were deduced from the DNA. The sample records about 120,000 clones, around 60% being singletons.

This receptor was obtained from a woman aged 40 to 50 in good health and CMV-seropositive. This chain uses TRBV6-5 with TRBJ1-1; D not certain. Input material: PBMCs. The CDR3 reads CASRPDPEATEAFF. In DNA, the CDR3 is TGTGCCAGCAGGCCGGATCCGGAGGCCACTGAAGCTTTCTTT.